What follows is one T cell receptor beta chain and its context. The table came from immunoSEQ multiplex PCR; TCRdb's copy has only in-frame clones and leaves some out. The table records around 340,000 clones, about 95% of them present only once. This sample is drawn from a study of shared T cell receptors in the human thymus. The CDR3 sequence is 11 residues long. The ends were cut back, 11 bases at V and 2 bases at J, with 9 bases in the middle. The germline CDR1 and CDR2 sequences are SEHNR and FQNEAQ (reference sequence). The sample was thymocytes. V is TRBV7-9 and J is TRBJ2-5; D remains ambiguous. The receptor was derived from a human donor. Here the CDR3 reads CAWDFQETQYF. The CDR3 nucleotides are TGTGCCTGGGATTTTCAAGAGACCCAGTACTTC.